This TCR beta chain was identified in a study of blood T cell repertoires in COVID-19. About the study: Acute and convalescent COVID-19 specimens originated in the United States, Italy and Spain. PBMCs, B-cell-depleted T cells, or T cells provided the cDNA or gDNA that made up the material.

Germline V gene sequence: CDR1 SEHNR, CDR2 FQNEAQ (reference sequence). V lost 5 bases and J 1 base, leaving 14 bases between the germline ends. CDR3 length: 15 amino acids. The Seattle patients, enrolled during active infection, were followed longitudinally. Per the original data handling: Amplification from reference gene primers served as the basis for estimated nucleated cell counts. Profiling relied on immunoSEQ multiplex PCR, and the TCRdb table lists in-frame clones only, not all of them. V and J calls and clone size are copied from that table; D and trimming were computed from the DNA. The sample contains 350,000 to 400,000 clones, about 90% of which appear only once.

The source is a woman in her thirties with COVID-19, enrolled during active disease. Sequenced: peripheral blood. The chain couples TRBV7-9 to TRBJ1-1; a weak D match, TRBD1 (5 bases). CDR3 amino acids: CASSPPTEPNTEAFF. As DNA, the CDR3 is TGTGCCAGCAGCCCACCGACAGAGCCGAACACTGAAGCTTTCTTT.